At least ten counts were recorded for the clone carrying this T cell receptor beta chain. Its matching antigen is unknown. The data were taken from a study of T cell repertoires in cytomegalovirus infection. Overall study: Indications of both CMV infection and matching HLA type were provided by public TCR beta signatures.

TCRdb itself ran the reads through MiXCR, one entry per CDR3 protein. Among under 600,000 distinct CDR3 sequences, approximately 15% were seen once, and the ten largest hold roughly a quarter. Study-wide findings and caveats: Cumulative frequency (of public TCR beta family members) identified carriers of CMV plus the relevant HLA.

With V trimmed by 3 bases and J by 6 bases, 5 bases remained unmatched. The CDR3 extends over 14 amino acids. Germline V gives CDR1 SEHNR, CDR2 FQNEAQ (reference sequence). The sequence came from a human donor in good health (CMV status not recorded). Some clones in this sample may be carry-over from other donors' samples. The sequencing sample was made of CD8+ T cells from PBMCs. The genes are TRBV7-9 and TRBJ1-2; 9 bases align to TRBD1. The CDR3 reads CASSLGDRADGYTF. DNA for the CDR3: TGTGCCAGCAGCTTGGGGGACAGGGCGGATGGCTACACCTTC.